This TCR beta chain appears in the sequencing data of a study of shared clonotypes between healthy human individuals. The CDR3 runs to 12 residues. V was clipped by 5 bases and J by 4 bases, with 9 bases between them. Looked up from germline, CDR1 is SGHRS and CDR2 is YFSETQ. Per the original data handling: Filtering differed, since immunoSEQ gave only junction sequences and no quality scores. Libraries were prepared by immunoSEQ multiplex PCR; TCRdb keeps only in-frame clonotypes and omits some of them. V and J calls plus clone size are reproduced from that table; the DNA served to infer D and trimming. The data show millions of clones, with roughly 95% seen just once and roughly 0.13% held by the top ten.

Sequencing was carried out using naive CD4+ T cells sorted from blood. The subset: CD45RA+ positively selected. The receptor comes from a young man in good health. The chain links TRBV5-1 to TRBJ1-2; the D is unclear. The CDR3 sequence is CASSNGPYGYTF. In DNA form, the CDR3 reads TGCGCCAGCAGTAACGGACCCTATGGCTACACCTTC.